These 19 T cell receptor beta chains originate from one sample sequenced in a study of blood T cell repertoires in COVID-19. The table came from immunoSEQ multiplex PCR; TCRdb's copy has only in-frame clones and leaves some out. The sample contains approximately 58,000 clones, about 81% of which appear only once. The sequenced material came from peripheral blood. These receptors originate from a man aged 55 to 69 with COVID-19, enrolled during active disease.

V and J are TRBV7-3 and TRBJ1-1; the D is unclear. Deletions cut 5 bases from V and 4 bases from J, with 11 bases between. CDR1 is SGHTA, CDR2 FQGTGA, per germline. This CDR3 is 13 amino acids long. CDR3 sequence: CASSPTRGTEAFF. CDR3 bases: TGTGCCAGCAGCCCCACGCGAGGCACTGAAGCTTTCTTT.

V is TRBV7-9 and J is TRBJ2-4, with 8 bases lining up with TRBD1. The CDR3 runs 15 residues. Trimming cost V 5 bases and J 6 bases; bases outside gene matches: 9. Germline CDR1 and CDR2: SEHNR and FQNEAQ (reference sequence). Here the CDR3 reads CASSKDRGRGNIQYF. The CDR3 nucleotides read TGTGCCAGCAGCAAAGACAGGGGACGGGGAAACATTCAGTACTTC.

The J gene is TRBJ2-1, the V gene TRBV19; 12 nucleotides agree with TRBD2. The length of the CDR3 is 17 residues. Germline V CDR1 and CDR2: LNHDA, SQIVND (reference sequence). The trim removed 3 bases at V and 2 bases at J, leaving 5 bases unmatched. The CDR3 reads CASSITTSGRTYNEQFF. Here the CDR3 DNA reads TGTGCCAGTAGTATTACAACTAGCGGGAGGACCTACAATGAGCAGTTCTTC. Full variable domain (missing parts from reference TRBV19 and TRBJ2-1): DGGITQSPKYLFRKEGQNVTLSCEQNLNHDAMYWYRQDPGQGLRLIYYSQIVNDFQKGDIAEGYSVSREKKESFPLTVTSAQKNPTAFYLCASSITTSGRTYNEQFFGPGTRLTVL.

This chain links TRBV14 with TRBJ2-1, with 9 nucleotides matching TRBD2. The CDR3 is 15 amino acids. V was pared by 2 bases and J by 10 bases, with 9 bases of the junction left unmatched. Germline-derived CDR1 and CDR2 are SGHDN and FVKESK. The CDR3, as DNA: TGTGCCAGCAGCCAATACAGCGGGGGGCCGGGGGAGCAGTTCTTC. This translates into CASSQYSGGPGEQFF.

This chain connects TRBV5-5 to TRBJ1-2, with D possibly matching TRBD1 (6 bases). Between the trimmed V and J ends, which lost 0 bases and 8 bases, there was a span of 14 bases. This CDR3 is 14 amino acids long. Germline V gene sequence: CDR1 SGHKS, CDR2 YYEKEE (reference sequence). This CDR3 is CASSLAQGEVGYTF. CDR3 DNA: TGTGCCAGCAGCTTGGCACAGGGAGAAGTCGGCTACACCTTC.

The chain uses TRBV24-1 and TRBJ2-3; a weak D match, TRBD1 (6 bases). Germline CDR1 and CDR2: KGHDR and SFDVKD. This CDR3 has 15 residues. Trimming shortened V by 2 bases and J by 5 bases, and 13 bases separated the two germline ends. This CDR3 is CATSDWTAAGDTQYF. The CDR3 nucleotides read TGTGCCACCAGTGATTGGACAGCGGCGGGAGATACGCAGTATTTT.

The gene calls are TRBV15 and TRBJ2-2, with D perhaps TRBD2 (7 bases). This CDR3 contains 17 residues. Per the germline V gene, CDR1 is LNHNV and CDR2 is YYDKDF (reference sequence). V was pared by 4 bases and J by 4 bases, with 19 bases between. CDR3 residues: CATSTTGAPGGTGELFF. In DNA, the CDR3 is TGTGCCACCAGCACCACGGGGGCCCCGGGAGGCACCGGGGAGCTGTTTTTT.

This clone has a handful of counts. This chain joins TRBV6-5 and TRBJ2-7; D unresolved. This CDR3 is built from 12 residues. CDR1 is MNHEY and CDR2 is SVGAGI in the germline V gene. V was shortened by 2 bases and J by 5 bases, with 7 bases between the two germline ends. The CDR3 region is CASSYLGNEQYF. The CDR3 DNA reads TGTGCCAGCAGTTACCTGGGCAACGAGCAGTACTTC.

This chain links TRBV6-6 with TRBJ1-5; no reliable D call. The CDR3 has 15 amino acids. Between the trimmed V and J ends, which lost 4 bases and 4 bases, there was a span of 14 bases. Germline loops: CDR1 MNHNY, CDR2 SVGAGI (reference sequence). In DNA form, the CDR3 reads TGTGCCAGCAGTTCCATGGAGGGAACAAATCAGCCCCAGCATTTT. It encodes CASSSMEGTNQPQHF.

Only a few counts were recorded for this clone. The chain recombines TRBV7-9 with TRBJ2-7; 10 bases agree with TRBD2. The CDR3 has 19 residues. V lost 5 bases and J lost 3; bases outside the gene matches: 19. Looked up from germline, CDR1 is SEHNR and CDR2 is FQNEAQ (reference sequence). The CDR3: CASSQPAGPGGLAVYEQYF. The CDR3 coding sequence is TGTGCCAGCAGCCAGCCCGCGGGCCCCGGAGGACTAGCGGTCTACGAGCAGTACTTC.

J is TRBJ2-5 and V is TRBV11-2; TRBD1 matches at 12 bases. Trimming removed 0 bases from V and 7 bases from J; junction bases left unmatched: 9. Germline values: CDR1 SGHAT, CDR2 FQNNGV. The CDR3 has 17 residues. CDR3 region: CASSLDLGTGGAGTQYF. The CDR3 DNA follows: TGTGCCAGCAGCTTAGATCTGGGGACAGGGGGCGCAGGGACCCAGTACTTC.

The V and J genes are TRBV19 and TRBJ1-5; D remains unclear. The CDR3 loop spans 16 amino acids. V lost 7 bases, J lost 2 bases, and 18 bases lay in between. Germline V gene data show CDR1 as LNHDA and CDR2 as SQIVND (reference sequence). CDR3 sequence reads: CASTFWEGRGNQPQHF. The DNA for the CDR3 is TGTGCCAGTACCTTCTGGGAGGGTCGGGGCAATCAGCCCCAGCATTTT.

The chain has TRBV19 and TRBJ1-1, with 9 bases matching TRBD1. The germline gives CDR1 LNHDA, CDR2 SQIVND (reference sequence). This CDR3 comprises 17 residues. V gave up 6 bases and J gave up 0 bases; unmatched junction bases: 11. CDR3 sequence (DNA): TGTGCCAGTAGGCAATGGGGGAACAGGGGGCTGAACACTGAAGCTTTCTTT. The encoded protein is CASRQWGNRGLNTEAFF.

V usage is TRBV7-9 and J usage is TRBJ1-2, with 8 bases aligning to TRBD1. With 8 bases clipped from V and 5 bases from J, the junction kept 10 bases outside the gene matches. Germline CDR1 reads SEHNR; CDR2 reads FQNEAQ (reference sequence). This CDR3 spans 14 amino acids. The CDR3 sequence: CASGEQGGIYGYTF. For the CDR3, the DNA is TGTGCCAGCGGGGAACAGGGGGGGATTTATGGCTACACCTTC.

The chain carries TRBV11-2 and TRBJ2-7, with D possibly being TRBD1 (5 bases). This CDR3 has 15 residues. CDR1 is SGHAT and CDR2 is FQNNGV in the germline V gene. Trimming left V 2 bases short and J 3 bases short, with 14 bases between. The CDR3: CASSLYNRPSYEQYF. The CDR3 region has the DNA TGTGCCAGCAGCTTATATAACAGGCCCAGCTACGAGCAGTACTTC.

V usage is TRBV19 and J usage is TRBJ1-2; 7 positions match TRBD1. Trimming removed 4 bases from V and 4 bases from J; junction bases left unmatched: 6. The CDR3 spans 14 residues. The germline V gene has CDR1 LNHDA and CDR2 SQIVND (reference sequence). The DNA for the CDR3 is TGTGCCAGTAGTAAGGGACAGATTACCTATGGCTACACCTTC. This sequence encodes CASSKGQITYGYTF. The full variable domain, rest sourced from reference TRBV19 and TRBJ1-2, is DGGITQSPKYLFRKEGQNVTLSCEQNLNHDAMYWYRQDPGQGLRLIYYSQIVNDFQKGDIAEGYSVSREKKESFPLTVTSAQKNPTAFYLCASSKGQITYGYTFGSGTRLTVV.

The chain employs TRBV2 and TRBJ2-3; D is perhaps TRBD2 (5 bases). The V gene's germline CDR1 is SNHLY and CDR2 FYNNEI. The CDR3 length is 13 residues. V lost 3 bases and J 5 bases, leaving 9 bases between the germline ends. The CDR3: CASSDIRGDTQYF. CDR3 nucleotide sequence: TGTGCCAGCAGTGACATCCGGGGAGATACGCAGTATTTT.

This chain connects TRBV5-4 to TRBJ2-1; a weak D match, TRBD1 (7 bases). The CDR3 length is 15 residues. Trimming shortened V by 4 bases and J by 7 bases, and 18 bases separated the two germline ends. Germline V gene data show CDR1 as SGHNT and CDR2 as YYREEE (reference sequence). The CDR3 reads CASSPGQGGANEQFF. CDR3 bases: TGTGCCAGCAGCCCTGGCCAGGGGGGAGCGAATGAGCAGTTCTTC.

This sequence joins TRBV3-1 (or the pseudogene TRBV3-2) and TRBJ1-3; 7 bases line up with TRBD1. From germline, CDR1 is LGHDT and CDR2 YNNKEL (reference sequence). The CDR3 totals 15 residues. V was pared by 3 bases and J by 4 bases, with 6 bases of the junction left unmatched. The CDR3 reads CASSQTPGQGNTIYF. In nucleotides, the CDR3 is TGTGCCAGCAGCCAGACACCGGGACAGGGAAACACCATATATTTT.